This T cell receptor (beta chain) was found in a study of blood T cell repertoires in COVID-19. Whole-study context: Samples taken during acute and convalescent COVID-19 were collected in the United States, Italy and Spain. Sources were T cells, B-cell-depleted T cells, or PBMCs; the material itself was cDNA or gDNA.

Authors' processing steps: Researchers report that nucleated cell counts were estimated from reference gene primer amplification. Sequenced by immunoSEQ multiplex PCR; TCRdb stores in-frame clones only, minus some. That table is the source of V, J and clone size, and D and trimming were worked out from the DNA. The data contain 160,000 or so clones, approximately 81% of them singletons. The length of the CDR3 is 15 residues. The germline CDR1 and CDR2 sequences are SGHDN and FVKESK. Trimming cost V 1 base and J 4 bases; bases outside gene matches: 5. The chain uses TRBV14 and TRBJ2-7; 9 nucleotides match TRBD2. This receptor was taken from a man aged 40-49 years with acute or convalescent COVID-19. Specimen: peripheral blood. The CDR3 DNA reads TGTGCCAGCAGCCAAGCTCTAGCGGGGCTTTACGAGCAGTACTTC. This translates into CASSQALAGLYEQYF.